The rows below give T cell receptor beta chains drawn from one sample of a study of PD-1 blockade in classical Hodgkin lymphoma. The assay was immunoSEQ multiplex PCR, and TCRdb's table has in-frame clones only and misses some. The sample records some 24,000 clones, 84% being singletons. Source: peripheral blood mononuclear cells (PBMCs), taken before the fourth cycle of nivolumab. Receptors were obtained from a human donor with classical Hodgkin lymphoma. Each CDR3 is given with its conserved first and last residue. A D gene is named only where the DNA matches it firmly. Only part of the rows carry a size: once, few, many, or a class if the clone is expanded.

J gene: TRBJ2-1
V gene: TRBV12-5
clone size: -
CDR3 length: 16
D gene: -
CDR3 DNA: TGTGCTAGTGCCGACCAAAGGACAGCCGGGGGCAATGAGCAGTTCTTC
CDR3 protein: CASADQRTAGGNEQFF

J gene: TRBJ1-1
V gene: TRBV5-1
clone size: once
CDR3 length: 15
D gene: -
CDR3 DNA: TGCGCCAGCAGCTTGTACGGCAGCGTGAACACTGAAGCTTTCTTT
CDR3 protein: CASSLYGSVNTEAFF

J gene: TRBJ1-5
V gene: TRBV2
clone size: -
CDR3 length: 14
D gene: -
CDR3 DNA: TGTGCCAGCAGTGAGTACAGAAGCAATCAGCCCCAGCATTTT
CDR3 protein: CASSEYRSNQPQHF

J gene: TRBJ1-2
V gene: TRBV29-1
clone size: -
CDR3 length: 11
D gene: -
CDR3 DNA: TGCAGCGTTGAGGGTGTTGGTGGCTACACCTTC
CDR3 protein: CSVEGVGGYTF

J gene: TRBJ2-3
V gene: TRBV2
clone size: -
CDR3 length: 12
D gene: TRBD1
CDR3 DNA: TGTGCCAGCTTCATCAGGGGGGATACGCAGTATTTT
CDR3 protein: CASFIRGDTQYF

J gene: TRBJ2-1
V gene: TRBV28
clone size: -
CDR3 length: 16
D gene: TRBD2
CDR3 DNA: TGTGCCAGCAGTCCATGGGGGACTAGCGGGGGCGATGAGCAGTTCTTC
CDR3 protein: CASSPWGTSGGDEQFF

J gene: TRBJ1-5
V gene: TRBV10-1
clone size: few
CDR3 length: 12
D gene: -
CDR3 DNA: TGCGCCAGCAGTGAGTCGAATCAGCCCCAGCATTTT
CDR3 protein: CASSESNQPQHF

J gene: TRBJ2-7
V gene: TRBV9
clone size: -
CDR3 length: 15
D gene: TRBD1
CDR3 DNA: TGTGCCAGCAGCGTAGAGGGACAGGGTTGGTACGAGCAGTACTTC
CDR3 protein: CASSVEGQGWYEQYF

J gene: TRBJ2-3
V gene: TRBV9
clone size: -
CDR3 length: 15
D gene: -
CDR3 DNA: TGTGCCAGCAGCGTCGCCCGACGGTCGAAAGATACGCAGTATTTT
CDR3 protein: CASSVARRSKDTQYF

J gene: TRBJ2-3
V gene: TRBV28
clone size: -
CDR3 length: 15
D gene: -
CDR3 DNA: TGTGCCAGCAGTTTTGGCGGGTCACGTGGGGATACGCAGTATTTT
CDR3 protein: CASSFGGSRGDTQYF

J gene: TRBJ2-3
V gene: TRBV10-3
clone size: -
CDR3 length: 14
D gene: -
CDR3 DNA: TGTGCCATCAGTGGGGAGATAAACACAGATACGCAGTATTTT
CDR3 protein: CAISGEINTDTQYF

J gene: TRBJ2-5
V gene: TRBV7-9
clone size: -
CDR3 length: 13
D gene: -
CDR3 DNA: TGTGCCAGCAGCCCCGGACGCCGGGAGACCCAGTACTTC
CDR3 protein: CASSPGRRETQYF

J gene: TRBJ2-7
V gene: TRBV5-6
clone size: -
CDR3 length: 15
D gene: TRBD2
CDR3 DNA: TGTGCCAGCAGCGAAGCGGGAGTCCTCTCCTACGAGCAGTACTTC
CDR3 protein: CASSEAGVLSYEQYF

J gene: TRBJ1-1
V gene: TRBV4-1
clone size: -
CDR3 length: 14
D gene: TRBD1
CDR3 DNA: TGCGCCAGCAGCACCTCGGGACAGAAGAAAGAAGCTTTCTTT
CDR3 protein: CASSTSGQKKEAFF

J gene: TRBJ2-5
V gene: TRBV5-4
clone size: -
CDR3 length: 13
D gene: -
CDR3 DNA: TGTGCCAGCAGCTTGAAAGGGGGAGAGACCCAGTACTTC
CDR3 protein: CASSLKGGETQYF

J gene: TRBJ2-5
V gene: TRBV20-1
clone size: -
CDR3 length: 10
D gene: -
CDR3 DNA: TGCAGTGGCGCACAAGAGACCCAGTACTTC
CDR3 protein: CSGAQETQYF

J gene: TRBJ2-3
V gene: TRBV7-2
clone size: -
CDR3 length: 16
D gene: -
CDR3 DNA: TGTGCCAGCAGCTTATTGGACTCGAGTCGAAGAGATACGCAGTATTTT
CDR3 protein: CASSLLDSSRRDTQYF

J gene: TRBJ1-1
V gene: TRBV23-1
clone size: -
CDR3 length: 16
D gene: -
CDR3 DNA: TGCGCCAGCAGCCCAAGGGAGATACGGAAGAACACTGAAGCTTTCTTT
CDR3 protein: CASSPREIRKNTEAFF

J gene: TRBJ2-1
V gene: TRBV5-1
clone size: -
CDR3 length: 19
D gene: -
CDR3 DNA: TGCGCCAGCAGCTTGGCACTTACCTCTACACCAACCTCCTACAATGAGCAGTTCTTC
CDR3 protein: CASSLALTSTPTSYNEQFF

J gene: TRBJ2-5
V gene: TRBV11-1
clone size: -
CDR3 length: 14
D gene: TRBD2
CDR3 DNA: TGTGCCAGCAGGCTAGCGGAAGCGCAAGAGACCCAGTACTTC
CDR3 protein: CASRLAEAQETQYF

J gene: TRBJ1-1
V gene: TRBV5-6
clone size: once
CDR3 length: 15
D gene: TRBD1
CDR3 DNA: TGTGCCAGCAGCCCGCTAACAGGGGGCGCGATTGAAGCTTTCTTT
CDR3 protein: CASSPLTGGAIEAFF

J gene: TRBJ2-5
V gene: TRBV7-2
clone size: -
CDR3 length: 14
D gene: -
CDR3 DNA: TGTGCCAGCAGCTCCTGGCGGGGACAAGAGACCCAGTACTTC
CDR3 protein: CASSSWRGQETQYF

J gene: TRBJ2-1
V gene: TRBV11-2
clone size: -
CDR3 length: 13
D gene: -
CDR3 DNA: TGTGCCAGCAGCCCGGCGGGGTACAATGAGCAGTTCTTC
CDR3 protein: CASSPAGYNEQFF

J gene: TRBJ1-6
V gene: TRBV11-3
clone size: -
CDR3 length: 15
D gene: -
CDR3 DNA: TGTGCCAGCAGCTTAGCGGGAGGGGGAGGTTCACCCCTCCACTTT
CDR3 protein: CASSLAGGGGSPLHF

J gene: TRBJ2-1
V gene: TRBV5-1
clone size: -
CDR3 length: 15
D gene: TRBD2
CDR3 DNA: TGCGCCAGCAGCTTAGGTCGCGGGGGATACAATGAGCAGTTCTTC
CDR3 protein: CASSLGRGGYNEQFF

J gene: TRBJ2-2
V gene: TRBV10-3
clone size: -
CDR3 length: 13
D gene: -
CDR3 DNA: TGTGCCATCAGTGAGCGGTCCACCGGGGAGCTGTTTTTT
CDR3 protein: CAISERSTGELFF